This T cell receptor (beta chain) was identified during a study of cytomegalovirus exposure and HLA in healthy donors. The CDR3 is 14 residues long. The V gene's germline CDR1 is LNHNV and CDR2 YYDKDF (reference sequence). V gave up 0 bases and J gave up 4 bases, with 6 bases separating them. On this clone: Its antigen is undetermined.

With 60 Vbeta and 13 Jbeta primers, the PCR was carried out. Data came from immunoSEQ multiplex PCR; TCRdb stores just in-frame clones and leaves some out. The sample lists some 170,000 clones, 65% to 75% occurring once. Study-wide points: Previous analysis showed most TCR beta V segments were productive about 87% or about 30% of the time. Some TCR beta chains (roughly 150 of them) were listed as cytomegalovirus-associated. As a later analysis revealed, the rate of TCR association differed by HLA locus, with DRB1 most and HLA-C fewest.

Sequenced material: PBMCs. The sequence derives from a human donor in good health. The V gene is TRBV15, the J gene TRBJ2-2; D is perhaps TRBD2 (5 bases). The CDR3 spells CATSRDRGTGELFF. Written as DNA, the CDR3 is TGTGCCACCAGCAGAGACCGGGGCACCGGGGAGCTGTTTTTT.